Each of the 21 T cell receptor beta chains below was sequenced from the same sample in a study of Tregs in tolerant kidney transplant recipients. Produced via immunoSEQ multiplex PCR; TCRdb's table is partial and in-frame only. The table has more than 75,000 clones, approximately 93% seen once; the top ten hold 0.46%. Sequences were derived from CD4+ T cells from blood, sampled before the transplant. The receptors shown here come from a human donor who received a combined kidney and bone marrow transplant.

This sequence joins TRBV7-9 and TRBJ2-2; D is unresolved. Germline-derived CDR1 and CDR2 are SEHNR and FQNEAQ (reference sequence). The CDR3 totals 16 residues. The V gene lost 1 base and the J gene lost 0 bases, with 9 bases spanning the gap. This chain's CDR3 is CASSLVGSTNTGELFF. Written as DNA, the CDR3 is TGTGCCAGCAGCTTAGTTGGTTCTACGAACACCGGGGAGCTGTTTTTT. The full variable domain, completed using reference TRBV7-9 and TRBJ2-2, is DTGVSQNPRHKITKRGQNVTFRCDPISEHNRLYWYRQTLGQGPEFLTYFQNEAQLEKSRLLSDRFSAERPKGSFSTLEIQRTEQGDSAMYLCASSLVGSTNTGELFFGEGSRLTVL.

DNA of the CDR3: TGTGCCAGTAGTATAGATCCGACTAAATACTCTGGAAACACCATATATTTT. The encoded protein is CASSIDPTKYSGNTIYF. The J gene is TRBJ1-3, the V gene TRBV19, with D unresolved. The germline V gene encodes CDR1 LNHDA and CDR2 SQIVND (reference sequence). V dropped 0 bases and J dropped 0 bases, with 12 bases sitting between them. CDR3 length: 17 amino acids.

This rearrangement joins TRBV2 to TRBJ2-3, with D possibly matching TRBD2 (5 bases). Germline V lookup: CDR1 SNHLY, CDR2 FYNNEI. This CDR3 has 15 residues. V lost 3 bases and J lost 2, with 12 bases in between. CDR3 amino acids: CASSEWRVYTDTQYF. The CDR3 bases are TGTGCCAGCAGTGAGTGGCGGGTTTACACAGATACGCAGTATTTT.

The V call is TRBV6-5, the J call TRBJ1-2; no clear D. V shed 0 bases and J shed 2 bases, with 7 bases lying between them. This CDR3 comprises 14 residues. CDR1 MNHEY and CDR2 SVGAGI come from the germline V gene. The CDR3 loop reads CASSYSGVNYGYTF. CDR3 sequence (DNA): TGTGCCAGCAGTTACTCCGGGGTCAACTATGGCTACACCTTC.

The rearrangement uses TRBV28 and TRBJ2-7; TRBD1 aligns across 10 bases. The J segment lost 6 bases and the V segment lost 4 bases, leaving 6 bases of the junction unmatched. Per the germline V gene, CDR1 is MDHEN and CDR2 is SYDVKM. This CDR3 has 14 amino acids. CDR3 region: CASSSPGQGLEQYF. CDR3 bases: TGTGCCAGCAGTTCACCGGGACAGGGGCTCGAGCAGTACTTC.

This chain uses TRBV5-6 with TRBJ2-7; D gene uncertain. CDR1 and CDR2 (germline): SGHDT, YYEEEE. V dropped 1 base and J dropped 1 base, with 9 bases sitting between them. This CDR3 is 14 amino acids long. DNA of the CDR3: TGTGCCAGCAGCTTGCAGGCCCCGTCCTACGAGCAGTACTTC. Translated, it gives CASSLQAPSYEQYF.

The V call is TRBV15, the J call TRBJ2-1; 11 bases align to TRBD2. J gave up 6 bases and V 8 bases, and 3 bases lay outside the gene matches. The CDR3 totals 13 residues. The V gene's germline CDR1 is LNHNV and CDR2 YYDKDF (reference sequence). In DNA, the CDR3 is TGTGCCACCTCGCTAGCGGGAGGCAATGAGCAGTTCTTC. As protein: CATSLAGGNEQFF.

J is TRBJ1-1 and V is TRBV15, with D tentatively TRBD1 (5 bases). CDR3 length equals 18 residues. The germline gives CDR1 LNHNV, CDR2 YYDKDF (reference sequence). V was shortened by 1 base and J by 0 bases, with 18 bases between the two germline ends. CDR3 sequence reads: CATSRVGGSYLMNTEAFF. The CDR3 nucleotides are TGTGCCACCAGCAGAGTCGGGGGGTCCTACTTAATGAACACTGAAGCTTTCTTT.

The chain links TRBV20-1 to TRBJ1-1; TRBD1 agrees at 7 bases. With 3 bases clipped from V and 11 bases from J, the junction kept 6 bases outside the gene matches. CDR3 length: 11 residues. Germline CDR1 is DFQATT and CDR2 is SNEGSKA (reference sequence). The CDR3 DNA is TGCAGTGCTAGCGGCCCCAGGGGGGCTTTCTTT. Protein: CSASGPRGAFF.

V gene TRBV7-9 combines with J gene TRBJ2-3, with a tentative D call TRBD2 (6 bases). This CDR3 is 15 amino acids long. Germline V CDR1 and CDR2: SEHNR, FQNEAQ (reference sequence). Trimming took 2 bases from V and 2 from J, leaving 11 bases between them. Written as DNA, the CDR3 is TGTGCCAGCAGCTTAAGCGGGTTGTACACAGATACGCAGTATTTT. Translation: CASSLSGLYTDTQYF. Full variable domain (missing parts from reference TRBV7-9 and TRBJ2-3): DTGVSQNPRHKITKRGQNVTFRCDPISEHNRLYWYRQTLGQGPEFLTYFQNEAQLEKSRLLSDRFSAERPKGSFSTLEIQRTEQGDSAMYLCASSLSGLYTDTQYFGPGTRLTVL.

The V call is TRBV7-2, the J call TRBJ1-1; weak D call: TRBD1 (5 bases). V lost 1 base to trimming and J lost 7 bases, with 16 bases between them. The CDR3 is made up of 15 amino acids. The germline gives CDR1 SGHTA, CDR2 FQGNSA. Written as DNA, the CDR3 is TGTGCCAGCAGCTTAGATGGCCCCCGGGGGGGTGAAGCTTTCTTT. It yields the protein CASSLDGPRGGEAFF.

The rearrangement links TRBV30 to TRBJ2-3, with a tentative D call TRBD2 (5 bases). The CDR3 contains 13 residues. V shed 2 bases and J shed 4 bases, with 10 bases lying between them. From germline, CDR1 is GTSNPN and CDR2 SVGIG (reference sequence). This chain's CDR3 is CAWSHGLSDTQYF. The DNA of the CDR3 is TGTGCCTGGAGTCATGGACTTTCAGATACGCAGTATTTT.

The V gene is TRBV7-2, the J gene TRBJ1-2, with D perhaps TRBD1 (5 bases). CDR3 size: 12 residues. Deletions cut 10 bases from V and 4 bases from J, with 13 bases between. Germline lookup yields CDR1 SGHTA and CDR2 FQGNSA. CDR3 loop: CATQAQAYGYTF. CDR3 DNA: TGTGCCACCCAGGCACAGGCCTATGGCTACACCTTC. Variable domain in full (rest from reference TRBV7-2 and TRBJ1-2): GAGVSQSPSNKVTEKGKDVELRCDPISGHTALYWYRQSLGQGLEFLIYFQGNSAPDKSGLPSDRFSAERTGGSVSTLTIQRTQQEDSAVYLCATQAQAYGYTFGSGTRLTVV.

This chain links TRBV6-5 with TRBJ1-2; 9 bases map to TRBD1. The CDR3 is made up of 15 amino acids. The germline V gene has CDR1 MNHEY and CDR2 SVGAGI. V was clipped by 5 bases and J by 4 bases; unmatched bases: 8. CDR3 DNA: TGTGCCAGCAGTCCCTCCCGGGACAGGGTCTATGGCTACACCTTC. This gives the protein CASSPSRDRVYGYTF.

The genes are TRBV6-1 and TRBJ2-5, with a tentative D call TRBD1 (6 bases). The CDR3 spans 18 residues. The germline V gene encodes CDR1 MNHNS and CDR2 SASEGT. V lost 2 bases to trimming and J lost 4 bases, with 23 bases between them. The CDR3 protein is CASSEILGDIFLSETQYF. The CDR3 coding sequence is TGTGCCAGCAGTGAAATTTTAGGGGACATTTTCCTTTCAGAGACCCAGTACTTC.

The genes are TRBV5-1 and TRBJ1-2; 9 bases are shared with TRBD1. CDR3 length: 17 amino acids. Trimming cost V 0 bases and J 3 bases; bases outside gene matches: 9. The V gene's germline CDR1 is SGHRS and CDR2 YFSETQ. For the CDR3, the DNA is TGCGCCAGCAGCTTGGGGGACAGGGAGCCCCTGCACTATGGCTACACCTTC. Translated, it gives CASSLGDREPLHYGYTF.

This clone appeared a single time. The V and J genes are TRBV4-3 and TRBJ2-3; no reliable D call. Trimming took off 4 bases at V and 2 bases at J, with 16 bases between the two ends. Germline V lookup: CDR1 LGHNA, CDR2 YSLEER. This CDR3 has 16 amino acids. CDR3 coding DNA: TGCGCCAGCAGCCCTCAAGCACCCCATGCCACAGATACGCAGTATTTT. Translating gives CASSPQAPHATDTQYF.

The CDR3 nucleotides are TGTGCCATCAGTGAGTCGAGGAATGAGCAGTTCTTC. Translating it yields CAISESRNEQFF. The chain employs TRBV10-3 and TRBJ2-1, with no clear D. CDR1 is ENHRY and CDR2 is SYGVKD in the germline V gene. The CDR3 runs to 12 residues. V shed 0 bases and J shed 7 bases, with 4 bases lying between them.

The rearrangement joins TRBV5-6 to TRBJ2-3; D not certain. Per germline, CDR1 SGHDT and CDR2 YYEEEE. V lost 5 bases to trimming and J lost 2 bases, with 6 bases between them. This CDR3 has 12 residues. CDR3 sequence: CASRRNTDTQYF. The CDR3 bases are TGTGCCAGCAGGAGAAACACAGATACGCAGTATTTT.

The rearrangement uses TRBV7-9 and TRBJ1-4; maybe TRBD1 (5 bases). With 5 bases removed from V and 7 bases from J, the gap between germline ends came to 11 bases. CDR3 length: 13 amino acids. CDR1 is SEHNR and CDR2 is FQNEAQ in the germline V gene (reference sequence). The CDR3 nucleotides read TGTGCCAGCAGCCGAATGGGGGGTGAAAAACTGTTTTTT. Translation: CASSRMGGEKLFF.

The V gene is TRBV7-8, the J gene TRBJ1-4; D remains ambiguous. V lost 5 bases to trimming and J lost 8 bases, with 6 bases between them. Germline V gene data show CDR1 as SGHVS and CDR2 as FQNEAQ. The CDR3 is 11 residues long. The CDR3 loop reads CASSPREKLFF. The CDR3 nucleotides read TGTGCCAGCAGCCCCCGGGAAAAACTGTTTTTT. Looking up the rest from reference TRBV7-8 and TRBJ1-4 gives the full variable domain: GAGVSQSPRYKVAKRGQDVALRCDPISGHVSLFWYQQALGQGPEFLTYFQNEAQLDKSGLPSDRFFAERPEGSVSTLKIQRTQQEDSAVYLCASSPREKLFFGSGTQLSVL.